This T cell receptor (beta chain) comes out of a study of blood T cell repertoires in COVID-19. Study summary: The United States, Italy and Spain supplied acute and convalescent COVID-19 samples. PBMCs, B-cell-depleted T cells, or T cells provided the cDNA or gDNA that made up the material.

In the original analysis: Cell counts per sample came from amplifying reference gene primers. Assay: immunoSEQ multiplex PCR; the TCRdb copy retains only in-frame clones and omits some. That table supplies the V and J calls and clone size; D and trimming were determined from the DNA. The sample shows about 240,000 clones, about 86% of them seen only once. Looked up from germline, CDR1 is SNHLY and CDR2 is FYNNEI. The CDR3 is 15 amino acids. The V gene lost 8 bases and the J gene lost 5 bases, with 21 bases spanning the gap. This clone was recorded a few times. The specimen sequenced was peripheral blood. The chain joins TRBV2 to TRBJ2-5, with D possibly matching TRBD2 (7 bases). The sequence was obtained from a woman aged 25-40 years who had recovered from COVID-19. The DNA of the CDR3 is TGTGCCAGCGATAGGGGGGGAGGTCTTGATGAGACCCAGTACTTC. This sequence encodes CASDRGGGLDETQYF. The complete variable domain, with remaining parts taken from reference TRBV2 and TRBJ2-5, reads EPEVTQTPSHQVTQMGQEVILRCVPISNHLYFYWYRQILGQKVEFLVSFYNNEISEKSEIFDDQFSVERPDGSNFTLKIRSTKLEDSAMYFCASDRGGGLDETQYFGPGTRLLVL.